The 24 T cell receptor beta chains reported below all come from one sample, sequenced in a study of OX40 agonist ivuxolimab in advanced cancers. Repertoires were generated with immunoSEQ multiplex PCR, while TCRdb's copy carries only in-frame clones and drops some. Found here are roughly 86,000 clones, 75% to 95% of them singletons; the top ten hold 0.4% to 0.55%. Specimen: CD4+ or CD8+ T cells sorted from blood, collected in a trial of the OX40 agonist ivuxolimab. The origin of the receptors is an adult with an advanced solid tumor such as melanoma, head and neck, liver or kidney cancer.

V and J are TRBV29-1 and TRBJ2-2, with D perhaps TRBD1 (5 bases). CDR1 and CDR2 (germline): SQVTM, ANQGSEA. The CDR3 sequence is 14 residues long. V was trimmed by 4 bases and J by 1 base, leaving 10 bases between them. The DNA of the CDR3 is TGCAGCGTTGGGGCTCAGGGGAACACCGGGGAGCTGTTTTTT. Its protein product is CSVGAQGNTGELFF.

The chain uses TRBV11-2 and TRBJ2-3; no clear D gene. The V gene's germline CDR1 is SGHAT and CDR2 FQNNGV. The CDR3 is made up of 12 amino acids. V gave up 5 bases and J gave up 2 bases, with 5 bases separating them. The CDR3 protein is CASSLPTDTQYF. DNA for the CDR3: TGTGCCAGCAGCCTCCCCACAGATACGCAGTATTTT. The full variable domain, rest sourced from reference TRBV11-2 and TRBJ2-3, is EAGVAQSPRYKIIEKRQSVAFWCNPISGHATLYWYQQILGQGPKLLIQFQNNGVVDDSQLPKDRFSAERLKGVDSTLKIQPAKLEDSAVYLCASSLPTDTQYFGPGTRLTVL.

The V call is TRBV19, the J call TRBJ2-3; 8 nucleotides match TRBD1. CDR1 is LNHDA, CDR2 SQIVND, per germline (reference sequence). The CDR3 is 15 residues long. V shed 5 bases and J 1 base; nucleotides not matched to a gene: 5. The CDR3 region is CASSQGARGTDTQYF. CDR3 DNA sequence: TGTGCCAGTAGTCAGGGGGCACGGGGCACAGATACGCAGTATTTT.

The CDR3 DNA reads as TGTGCCAGCAGTGGGCAGGACAGGGCTTTTGAAAAACTGTTTTTT. This encodes CASSGQDRAFEKLFF. The chain combines TRBV28 with TRBJ1-4; 8 bases map to TRBD1. Losses at the gene ends were 5 bases for V and 7 bases for J; bases not matched to a gene: 9. Germline V gives CDR1 MDHEN, CDR2 SYDVKM. The CDR3 runs to 15 residues.

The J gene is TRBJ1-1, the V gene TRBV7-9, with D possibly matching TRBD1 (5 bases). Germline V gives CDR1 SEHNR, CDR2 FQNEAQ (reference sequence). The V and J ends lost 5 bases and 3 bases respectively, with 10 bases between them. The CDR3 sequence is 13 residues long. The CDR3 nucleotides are TGTGCCAGCAGCCCCCGGGGGGACACTGAAGCTTTCTTT. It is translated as CASSPRGDTEAFF.

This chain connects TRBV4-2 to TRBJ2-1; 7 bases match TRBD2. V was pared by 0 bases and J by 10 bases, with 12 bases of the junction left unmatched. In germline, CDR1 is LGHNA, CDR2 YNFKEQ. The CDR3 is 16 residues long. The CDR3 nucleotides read TGTGCCAGCAGCCAAGATGGGGCGGGAGTCCGGCTAGAGCAGTTCTTC. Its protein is CASSQDGAGVRLEQFF.

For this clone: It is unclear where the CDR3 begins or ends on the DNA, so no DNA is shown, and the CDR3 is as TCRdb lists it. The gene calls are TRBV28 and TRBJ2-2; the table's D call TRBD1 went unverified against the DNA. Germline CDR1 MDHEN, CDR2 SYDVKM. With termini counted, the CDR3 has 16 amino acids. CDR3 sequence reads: CASSSSGQGNTGELFF.

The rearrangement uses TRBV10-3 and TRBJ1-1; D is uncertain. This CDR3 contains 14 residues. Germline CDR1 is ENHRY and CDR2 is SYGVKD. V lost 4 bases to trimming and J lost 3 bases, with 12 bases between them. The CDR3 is CAISATGRDTEAFF. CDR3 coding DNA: TGTGCCATCAGTGCCACGGGGAGGGACACTGAAGCTTTCTTT.

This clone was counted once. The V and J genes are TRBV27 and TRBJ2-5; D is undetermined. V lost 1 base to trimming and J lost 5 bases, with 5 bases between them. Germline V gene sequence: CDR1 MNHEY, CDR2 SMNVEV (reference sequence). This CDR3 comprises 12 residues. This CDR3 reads CASSLLGETQYF. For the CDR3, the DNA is TGTGCCAGCAGTTTATTGGGGGAGACCCAGTACTTC.

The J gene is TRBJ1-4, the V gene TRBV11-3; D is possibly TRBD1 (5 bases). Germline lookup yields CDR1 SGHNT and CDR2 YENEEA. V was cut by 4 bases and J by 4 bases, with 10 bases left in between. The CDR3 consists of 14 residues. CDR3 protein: CASSSRQYNEKLFF. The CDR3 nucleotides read TGTGCCAGCAGCTCTCGACAGTATAATGAAAAACTGTTTTTT.

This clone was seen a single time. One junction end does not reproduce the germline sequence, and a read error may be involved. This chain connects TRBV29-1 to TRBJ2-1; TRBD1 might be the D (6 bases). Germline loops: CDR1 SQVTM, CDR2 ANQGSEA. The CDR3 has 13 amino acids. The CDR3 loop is CSVDMARDNERFF. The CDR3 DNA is TGCAGCGTTGATATGGCACGGGACAATGAGCGGTTCTTC.

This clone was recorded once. In DNA, the CDR3 is TGTGCCAGCAGCAGGACAGGGGGTACGAATGAGCAGTTCTTC. Its translation: CASSRTGGTNEQFF. This chain joins TRBV27 and TRBJ2-1, with 10 bases matching TRBD1. The V gene end was trimmed by 6 bases and the J gene end by 7 bases; junction bases not matched to a gene: 6. Germline loops: CDR1 MNHEY, CDR2 SMNVEV (reference sequence). The CDR3 is made up of 14 amino acids.

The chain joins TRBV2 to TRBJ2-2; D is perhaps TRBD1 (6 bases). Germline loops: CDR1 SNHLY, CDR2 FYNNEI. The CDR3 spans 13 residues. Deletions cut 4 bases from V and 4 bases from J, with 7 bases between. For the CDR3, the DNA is TGTGCCAGCAGTGGGACAGCCACCGGGGAGCTGTTTTTT. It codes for CASSGTATGELFF.

In DNA, the CDR3 is TGTGCCAGCAGTTTAACCCGACAGGGGTGGTCTCAGCCCCAGCATTTT. Translation gives CASSLTRQGWSQPQHF. The chain joins TRBV6-5 to TRBJ1-5; 8 nucleotides match TRBD1. V lost 4 bases, J lost 6 bases, and 11 bases stayed unmatched. The CDR3 has 16 amino acids. Germline assignment: CDR1 MNHEY and CDR2 SVGAGI.

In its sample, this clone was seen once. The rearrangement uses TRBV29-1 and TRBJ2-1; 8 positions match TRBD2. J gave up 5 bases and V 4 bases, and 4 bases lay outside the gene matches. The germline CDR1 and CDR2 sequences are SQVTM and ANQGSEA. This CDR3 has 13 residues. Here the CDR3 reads CSVAAGAHNEQFF. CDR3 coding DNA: TGCAGCGTTGCAGCGGGGGCACACAATGAGCAGTTCTTC.

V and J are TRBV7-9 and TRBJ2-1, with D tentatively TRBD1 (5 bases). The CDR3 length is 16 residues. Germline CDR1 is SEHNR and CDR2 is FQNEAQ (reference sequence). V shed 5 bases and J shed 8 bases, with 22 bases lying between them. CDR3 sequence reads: CASSLIDRLPRDEQFF. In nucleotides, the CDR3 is TGTGCCAGCAGCCTCATCGACAGACTGCCCCGGGATGAGCAGTTCTTC.

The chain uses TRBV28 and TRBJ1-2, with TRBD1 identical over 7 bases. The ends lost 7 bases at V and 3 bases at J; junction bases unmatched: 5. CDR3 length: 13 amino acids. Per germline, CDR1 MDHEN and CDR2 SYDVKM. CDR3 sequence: CASNIQGYYGYTF. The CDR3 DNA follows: TGTGCCAGCAACATACAGGGGTACTATGGCTACACCTTC.

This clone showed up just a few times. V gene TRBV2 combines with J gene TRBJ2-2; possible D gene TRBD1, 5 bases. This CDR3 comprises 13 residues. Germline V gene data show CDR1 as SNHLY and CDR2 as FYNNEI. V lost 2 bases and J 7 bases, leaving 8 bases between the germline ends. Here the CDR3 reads CASSEQGGGELFF. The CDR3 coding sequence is TGTGCCAGCAGTGAACAGGGCGGCGGGGAGCTGTTTTTT.

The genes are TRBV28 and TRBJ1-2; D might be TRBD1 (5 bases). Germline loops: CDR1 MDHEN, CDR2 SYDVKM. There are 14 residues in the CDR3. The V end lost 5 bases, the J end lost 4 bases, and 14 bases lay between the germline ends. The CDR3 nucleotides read TGTGCCAGCAGTCCAACGGGGGAATCCTATGGCTACACCTTC. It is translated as CASSPTGESYGYTF.

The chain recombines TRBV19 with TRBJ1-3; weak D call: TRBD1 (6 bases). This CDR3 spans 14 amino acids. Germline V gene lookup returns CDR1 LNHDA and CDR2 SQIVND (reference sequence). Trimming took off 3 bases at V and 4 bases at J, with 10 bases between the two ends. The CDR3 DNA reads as TGTGCCAGTAGTATTGGGGGCTACGGAAACACCATATATTTT. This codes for CASSIGGYGNTIYF.

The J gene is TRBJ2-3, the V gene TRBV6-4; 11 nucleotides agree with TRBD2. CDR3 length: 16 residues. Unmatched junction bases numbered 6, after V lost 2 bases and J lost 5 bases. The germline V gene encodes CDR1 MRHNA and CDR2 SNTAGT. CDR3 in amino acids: CASSDKTSGVGDTQYF. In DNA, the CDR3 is TGTGCCAGCAGTGACAAGACTAGCGGGGTGGGAGATACGCAGTATTTT.

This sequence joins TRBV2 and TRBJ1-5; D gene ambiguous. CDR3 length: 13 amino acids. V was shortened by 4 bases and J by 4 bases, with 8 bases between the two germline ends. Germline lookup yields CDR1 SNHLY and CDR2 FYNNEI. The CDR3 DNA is TGTGCCAGCAGTGTCCAGGAAAATCAGCCCCAGCATTTT. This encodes CASSVQENQPQHF.

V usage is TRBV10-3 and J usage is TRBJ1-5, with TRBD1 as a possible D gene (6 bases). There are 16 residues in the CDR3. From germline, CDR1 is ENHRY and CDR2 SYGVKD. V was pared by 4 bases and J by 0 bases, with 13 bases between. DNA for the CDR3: TGTGCCATCAGTGGAGGGGGGGCGGATAGCAATCAGCCCCAGCATTTT. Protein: CAISGGGADSNQPQHF.

CDR3 sequence: CASSIVGQGLGYTF. As DNA, the CDR3 is TGTGCCAGTAGTATCGTTGGACAGGGCCTTGGCTACACCTTC. The V gene is TRBV19, the J gene TRBJ1-2; TRBD1 agrees at 8 bases. CDR1 and CDR2 (germline): LNHDA, SQIVND (reference sequence). The CDR3 is made up of 14 amino acids. The junction had 7 bases not matched to a gene; V was cut back by 3 bases and J by 7 bases.